This is a list of T cell receptor beta chains from one sample in a study of T cell changes during pregnancy in multiple sclerosis. Clones were read by immunoSEQ multiplex PCR, and TCRdb kept only the in-frame ones, dropping some. The sample records tens of thousands of clones, roughly 90% being singletons. Material: CD8+ T cells from peripheral blood mononuclear cells, obtained before pregnancy. These receptors were taken from a female donor with multiple sclerosis, enrolled in a pregnancy study. Each CDR3 is given with its conserved first and last residue. Fields, in order: D gene, V gene, J gene, clone size, CDR3 DNA, CDR3 protein. The D gene is left open where the match is weak. Not all rows give a size; the values are once, few, many and, for expanded clones, a class.

d_gene: -
v_gene: TRBV9
j_gene: TRBJ2-5
abundance: -
CDR3nt: TGTGCCAGCAGCGTAGCGTCCCAGGCCCAAGAGACCCAGTACTTC
CDR3aa: CASSVASQAQETQYF

d_gene: -
v_gene: TRBV9
j_gene: TRBJ2-1
abundance: -
CDR3nt: TGTGCCAGCAGCTCTATTGACAATGAGCAGTTCTTC
CDR3aa: CASSSIDNEQFF

d_gene: TRBD2
v_gene: TRBV4-1
j_gene: TRBJ2-7
abundance: once
CDR3nt: TGCGCCAGCAGCCAAGAGCCGGGACTAGAAGGGGAGCAGTACTTC
CDR3aa: CASSQEPGLEGEQYF

d_gene: TRBD2
v_gene: TRBV27
j_gene: TRBJ2-1
abundance: once
CDR3nt: TGTGCCAGCACCACGACACTAGCGGGGGCAAATGAGCAGTTCTTC
CDR3aa: CASTTTLAGANEQFF

d_gene: -
v_gene: TRBV7-8
j_gene: TRBJ2-5
abundance: -
CDR3nt: TGTGCCAGCACCGGACAGAACCAAGAGACCCAGTACTTC
CDR3aa: CASTGQNQETQYF

d_gene: TRBD2
v_gene: TRBV19
j_gene: TRBJ2-1
abundance: -
CDR3nt: TGTGCCAGTAGCTATCAGCGGGGGTCATACAATGAGCAGTTCTTC
CDR3aa: CASSYQRGSYNEQFF

d_gene: TRBD2
v_gene: TRBV6-5
j_gene: TRBJ2-1
abundance: once
CDR3nt: TGTGCCAGCAGTCAAACTAGCGGGGGCTACAATGAGCAGTTCTTC
CDR3aa: CASSQTSGGYNEQFF

d_gene: -
v_gene: TRBV19
j_gene: TRBJ1-2
abundance: -
CDR3nt: TGTGCCAGTAGTATTGCTGTCACGGATGGCTACACCTTC
CDR3aa: CASSIAVTDGYTF

d_gene: -
v_gene: TRBV27
j_gene: TRBJ2-3
abundance: -
CDR3nt: TGTGCCAGCAGTTATCGAAATACTTACACAGATACGCAGTATTTT
CDR3aa: CASSYRNTYTDTQYF

d_gene: -
v_gene: TRBV9
j_gene: TRBJ2-1
abundance: -
CDR3nt: TGTGCCAGCAGCGGGGCGTCCTACAATGAGCAGTTCTTC
CDR3aa: CASSGASYNEQFF

d_gene: -
v_gene: TRBV6-1
j_gene: TRBJ2-3
abundance: once
CDR3nt: TGTGCCAGCCCGGCCGGGGGTGCAGATACGCAGTATTTT
CDR3aa: CASPAGGADTQYF

d_gene: TRBD1
v_gene: TRBV19
j_gene: TRBJ1-1
abundance: few
CDR3nt: TGTGCCAGTAGTATGGACAGGGGTTTGAACACTGAAGCTTTCTTT
CDR3aa: CASSMDRGLNTEAFF

d_gene: TRBD1
v_gene: TRBV19
j_gene: TRBJ1-2
abundance: -
CDR3nt: TGTGCCAGTTACCCGACAGGGACGAACTATGGCTACACCTTC
CDR3aa: CASYPTGTNYGYTF

d_gene: -
v_gene: TRBV11-3
j_gene: TRBJ2-1
abundance: -
CDR3nt: TGTGCCAGCAGCTTAGCGAGCTGGAATGAGCAGTTCTTC
CDR3aa: CASSLASWNEQFF

d_gene: -
v_gene: TRBV19
j_gene: TRBJ2-5
abundance: -
CDR3nt: TGTGCCAGTAGTATACTTATCCAAGAGACCCAGTACTTC
CDR3aa: CASSILIQETQYF

d_gene: -
v_gene: TRBV13
j_gene: TRBJ2-7
abundance: -
CDR3nt: TGTGCCAGCAGTTTGACCGGGAGTTACCACGAGCAGTACTTC
CDR3aa: CASSLTGSYHEQYF

d_gene: -
v_gene: TRBV11-2
j_gene: TRBJ1-1
abundance: many
CDR3nt: TGTGCCAGCAGCTTATTGCGAACTGAAGCTTTCTTT
CDR3aa: CASSLLRTEAFF

d_gene: TRBD1
v_gene: TRBV7-3
j_gene: TRBJ2-1
abundance: -
CDR3nt: TGTGCCAGCAGCTCGACAGGGGGCGCGGGTGAGCAGTTCTTC
CDR3aa: CASSSTGGAGEQFF

d_gene: TRBD1
v_gene: TRBV5-6
j_gene: TRBJ1-2
abundance: once
CDR3nt: TGTGCCAGCAGTCTAAACAGGGGCCCCTTATGGGAGGGCTACACCTTC
CDR3aa: CASSLNRGPLWEGYTF

d_gene: TRBD1
v_gene: TRBV5-4
j_gene: TRBJ1-2
abundance: -
CDR3nt: TGTGCCAGCAGCCAAGACAGGGGAGCCTATGGCTACACCTTC
CDR3aa: CASSQDRGAYGYTF

d_gene: -
v_gene: TRBV15
j_gene: TRBJ2-7
abundance: -
CDR3nt: TGTGCCACCAGCCCTAATACCGGGACAATGAGCTCCTACGAGCAGTACTTC
CDR3aa: CATSPNTGTMSSYEQYF

d_gene: -
v_gene: TRBV2
j_gene: TRBJ1-4
abundance: -
CDR3nt: TGTGCCTCCACCCGGGACTTGATGGGTGAAAAACTGTTTTTT
CDR3aa: CASTRDLMGEKLFF

d_gene: -
v_gene: TRBV2
j_gene: TRBJ1-2
abundance: -
CDR3nt: TGTGCCAGCAGTGCCGGGTATGGTAACTATGGCTACACCTTC
CDR3aa: CASSAGYGNYGYTF

d_gene: TRBD1
v_gene: TRBV11-2
j_gene: TRBJ1-4
abundance: -
CDR3nt: TGTGCCAGCAGCTCCCCGGGACAGGGAGGGGAAAAACTGTTTTTT
CDR3aa: CASSSPGQGGEKLFF

d_gene: TRBD1
v_gene: TRBV19
j_gene: TRBJ1-5
abundance: -
CDR3nt: TGTGCCAGTATTCTATCAAGGGGCGGGACAGCTCAGCCCCAGCATTTT
CDR3aa: CASILSRGGTAQPQHF

d_gene: -
v_gene: TRBV5-6
j_gene: TRBJ2-2
abundance: -
CDR3nt: TGTGCCAGCAGCTTGCCCTGGACTCCTACCGGGGAGCTGTTTTTT
CDR3aa: CASSLPWTPTGELFF

d_gene: -
v_gene: TRBV6-7
j_gene: TRBJ2-7
abundance: -
CDR3nt: TGTGCCAGCAGCGCTAACTTCGGGACCCGGAGGGACGAGCAGTACTTC
CDR3aa: CASSANFGTRRDEQYF

d_gene: TRBD1
v_gene: TRBV6-1
j_gene: TRBJ1-5
abundance: -
CDR3nt: TGTGCCAGCAGTGAAGCGGCAGGGGGACGGCAGCCCCAGCATTTT
CDR3aa: CASSEAAGGRQPQHF

d_gene: TRBD1
v_gene: TRBV7-2
j_gene: TRBJ1-6
abundance: -
CDR3nt: TGTGCCAGCAGCTTATTGTCTGGGGACAGGGGAGATTCACCCCTCCACTTT
CDR3aa: CASSLLSGDRGDSPLHF

d_gene: TRBD1
v_gene: TRBV5-6
j_gene: TRBJ2-1
abundance: -
CDR3nt: TGTGCCAGCAGCTTTCGGGGACAGGGGAGGTATGAGCAGTTCTTC
CDR3aa: CASSFRGQGRYEQFF

d_gene: TRBD1
v_gene: TRBV7-9
j_gene: TRBJ1-2
abundance: -
CDR3nt: TGTGCCAGCAGCTGGGGACAGAACTATGGCTACACCTTC
CDR3aa: CASSWGQNYGYTF

d_gene: TRBD1
v_gene: TRBV5-1
j_gene: TRBJ1-1
abundance: -
CDR3nt: TGCGCCAGCAGCACCCGGGACAGGGGGTTTGACACTGAAGCTTTCTTT
CDR3aa: CASSTRDRGFDTEAFF

d_gene: TRBD1
v_gene: TRBV15
j_gene: TRBJ1-5
abundance: -
CDR3nt: TGTGCCACCAGCACCTCCCTCCGGACAGGTCTAAATAGCAATCAGCCCCAGCATTTT
CDR3aa: CATSTSLRTGLNSNQPQHF

d_gene: TRBD2
v_gene: TRBV4-1
j_gene: TRBJ2-1
abundance: -
CDR3nt: TGCGCCAGCAGCCCGAGCCTCAGCGGGGGAGCCTACAATGAGCAGTTCTTC
CDR3aa: CASSPSLSGGAYNEQFF

d_gene: -
v_gene: TRBV4-1
j_gene: TRBJ2-1
abundance: -
CDR3nt: TGCGCCAGCAGCCCGCCCGGGAGCTCCTACAATGAGCAGTTCTTC
CDR3aa: CASSPPGSSYNEQFF

d_gene: TRBD1
v_gene: TRBV29-1
j_gene: TRBJ1-6
abundance: -
CDR3nt: TGCAGCGTCCGACAGGGTGGGGATAATTCACCCCTCCACTTT
CDR3aa: CSVRQGGDNSPLHF

d_gene: TRBD1
v_gene: TRBV9
j_gene: TRBJ1-1
abundance: -
CDR3nt: TGTGCCAGCAGCCATGGGACAGGGGGGATGATGAACACTGAAGCTTTCTTT
CDR3aa: CASSHGTGGMMNTEAFF

d_gene: -
v_gene: TRBV9
j_gene: TRBJ2-5
abundance: -
CDR3nt: TGTGCCAGCAGCGTAGCCGGGACACTCCAAGAGACCCAGTACTTC
CDR3aa: CASSVAGTLQETQYF

d_gene: -
v_gene: TRBV9
j_gene: TRBJ1-5
abundance: -
CDR3nt: TGTGCCAGCAGCGTAGAAGGGGATTGGGGTCAGCCCCAGCATTTT
CDR3aa: CASSVEGDWGQPQHF

d_gene: TRBD1
v_gene: TRBV2
j_gene: TRBJ1-5
abundance: -
CDR3nt: TGTGCCAGCAGCCAAGAGAATGGGGACAGCAGCAATCAGCCCCAGCATTTT
CDR3aa: CASSQENGDSSNQPQHF

d_gene: -
v_gene: TRBV5-1
j_gene: TRBJ1-3
abundance: -
CDR3nt: TGCGCCAGCAGCTTGGGGGAGAACTCTGGAAACACCATATATTTT
CDR3aa: CASSLGENSGNTIYF

d_gene: -
v_gene: TRBV13
j_gene: TRBJ1-4
abundance: once
CDR3nt: TGTGCCAGCAGCTTAATGCGCCCAGGAACTAATGAAAAACTGTTTTTT
CDR3aa: CASSLMRPGTNEKLFF

d_gene: TRBD1
v_gene: TRBV19
j_gene: TRBJ1-2
abundance: once
CDR3nt: TGTGCCAGTGTTGGACAGGACGATGGCTACACCTTC
CDR3aa: CASVGQDDGYTF

d_gene: -
v_gene: TRBV7-9
j_gene: TRBJ2-1
abundance: -
CDR3nt: TGTGCCAGCAGCTTAGGGGCGGGAATCTACAATGAGCAGTTCTTC
CDR3aa: CASSLGAGIYNEQFF

d_gene: TRBD1
v_gene: TRBV6-1
j_gene: TRBJ1-5
abundance: -
CDR3nt: TGTGCCAGCAGTGCGCCGGATTTGACAGGGTTCTACGGATCACGGGCCCAGCATTTT
CDR3aa: CASSAPDLTGFYGSRAQHF

d_gene: -
v_gene: TRBV9
j_gene: TRBJ1-2
abundance: -
CDR3nt: TGTGCCAGCAGCGTCGCCAACAGGGAGGGGTATGGCTACACCTTC
CDR3aa: CASSVANREGYGYTF

d_gene: TRBD1
v_gene: TRBV10-3
j_gene: TRBJ1-3
abundance: once
CDR3nt: TGTGCCAGACCTAACAGGGGGCGCAGCCCCTCTGGAAACACCATATATTTT
CDR3aa: CARPNRGRSPSGNTIYF

d_gene: TRBD1
v_gene: TRBV27
j_gene: TRBJ1-6
abundance: -
CDR3nt: TGTGCCAGCACACGCGGGACAGGGGGGAATTCACCCCTCCACTTT
CDR3aa: CASTRGTGGNSPLHF